This TCR beta chain was identified during a study of T cells in Graves' hyperthyroidism and ophthalmopathy. General study points: Most clonotypes that expanded in the thyroid above 0.001 also showed up in blood.

Researchers took RNA transcripts and amplified the TCR beta CDR3 regions from them. TCR CDR3 underwent first-round RT-PCR with the HTBI primer set. TCRdb fed the multiplex PCR reads into MiXCR, producing one record per CDR3 protein. The table includes roughly 570,000 distinct CDR3 sequences, around 45% detected once. The CDR3 is 14 amino acids. The V gene end was trimmed by 6 bases and the J gene end by 7 bases; junction bases not matched to a gene: 7. This clonotype was detected ten times or more. Its antigen remains unknown. Diagnoses rested on clinical symptoms, serum thyroxine and TRAb, thyroid ultrasound and orbital computed tomography.

Sequencing used peripheral blood or thyroid tissue (not recorded which). The source is a woman between 18 and 29 years old with Graves' hyperthyroidism. The rearrangement uses TRBV12-3 or TRBV12-4 and TRBJ1-2, with 11 bases that match TRBD1. In DNA form, the CDR3 reads TGTGCCAGCAGATCAGGACAGGGGGCCGTTGGCTACACCTTC. This encodes CASRSGQGAVGYTF.